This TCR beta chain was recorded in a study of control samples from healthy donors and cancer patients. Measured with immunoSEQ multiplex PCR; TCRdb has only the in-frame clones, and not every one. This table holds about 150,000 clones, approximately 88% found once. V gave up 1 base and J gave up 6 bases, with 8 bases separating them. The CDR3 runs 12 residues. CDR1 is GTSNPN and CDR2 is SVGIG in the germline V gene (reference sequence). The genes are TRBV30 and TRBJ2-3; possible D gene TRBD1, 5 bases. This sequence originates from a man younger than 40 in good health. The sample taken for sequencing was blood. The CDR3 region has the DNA TGTGCCTGGAGTGGCCAGGGTGATACGCAGTATTTT. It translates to CAWSGQGDTQYF.